This TCR beta chain was sequenced in a study of CD8 T cells in Susac syndrome. Blood CD8+ and CD4+ T cells underwent high-throughput TCR beta sequencing. Negative magnetic isolation gave CD8+ and CD4+ cells; FACS enriched CD8+ TEMRA. Concerning this clonotype itself: The antigen is unknown.

Trimming took 0 bases from V and 2 from J, leaving 7 bases between them. This CDR3 comprises 14 residues. Germline loops: CDR1 ENHRY, CDR2 SYGVKD. Study-level results: It was acknowledged in the study that its TCR sequencing and HLA analysis involved a relatively small number of individuals.

The RNA input was about 0.5 to 1 ug, and it was reverse transcribed with random hexamers. Amplification of TCR beta CDR3 used immunoSEQ multiplex PCR across 54 Vbeta and 13 Jbeta. TCRdb fed the immunoSEQ multiplex PCR reads into MiXCR, producing one record per CDR3 protein. Of 180,000 or so distinct CDR3 sequences listed, about 95% are singletons. The receptor's source is a human donor in good health. The specimen was CD4+ T cells from PBMCs. The V gene is TRBV10-3, the J gene TRBJ2-5, with D perhaps TRBD2 (5 bases). CDR3 in amino acids: CAISESGRQETQYF. The CDR3 DNA reads as TGTGCCATCAGTGAGTCTGGGAGACAAGAGACCCAGTACTTC.